Each of the 32 T cell receptor beta chains below was sequenced from the same sample in a study of blood T cell repertoires in COVID-19. The protocol was immunoSEQ multiplex PCR, while the TCRdb copy is restricted to in-frame clones and leaves out a portion. Found here are roughly 41,000 clones, roughly four fifths of them singletons; the top ten hold roughly 45%. The sequencing input was peripheral blood. The origin of the receptors is a woman over 75 with acute or convalescent COVID-19.

V is TRBV6-5 and J is TRBJ1-3; possibly TRBD1 for D (5 bases). The germline gives CDR1 MNHEY, CDR2 SVGAGI. The ends were cut back, 8 bases at V and 5 bases at J, with 13 bases in the middle. The CDR3 has 13 residues. CDR3 DNA: TGTGCCAGCGTGGACAATTTCAGAAACACCATATATTTT. Its translation is CASVDNFRNTIYF.

This sequence joins TRBV30 and TRBJ2-1; 7 nucleotides match TRBD2. Per germline, CDR1 GTSNPN and CDR2 SVGIG (reference sequence). The CDR3 contains 12 residues. Unmatched junction bases numbered 3, after V lost 1 base and J lost 9 bases. CDR3 residues: CAWSGGGGEQFF. The CDR3 bases are TGTGCCTGGAGTGGGGGGGGAGGTGAGCAGTTCTTC. The complete variable domain, with remaining parts taken from reference TRBV30 and TRBJ2-1, reads SQTIHQWPATLVQPVGSPLSLECTVEGTSNPNLYWYRQAAGRGLQLLFYSVGIGQISSEVPQNLSASRPQDRQFILSSKKLLLSDSGFYLCAWSGGGGEQFFGPGTRLTVL.

The V and J genes are TRBV5-1 and TRBJ1-4; TRBD1 agrees at 10 bases. V gave up 4 bases and J gave up 6 bases; unmatched junction bases: 6. CDR3 length: 15 residues. CDR1 is SGHRS, CDR2 YFSETQ, per germline. The CDR3 region has the DNA TGCGCCAGCAGCGTGGACAGGGGGAGGGATGAAAAACTGTTTTTT. This gives the protein CASSVDRGRDEKLFF.

The V and J genes are TRBV18 and TRBJ2-1, with TRBD2 matching over 11 bases. This CDR3 spans 16 amino acids. Germline loops: CDR1 KGHSH, CDR2 LQKENI. V was clipped by 6 bases and J by 4 bases; unmatched bases: 8. The CDR3 DNA reads TGTGCCAGCTCTCAAACTAGCGGGGGCCCTTACAATGAGCAGTTCTTC. As protein: CASSQTSGGPYNEQFF.

The table lists this clone with a count of one. The genes are TRBV9 and TRBJ1-6; D unresolved. Looked up from germline, CDR1 is SGDLS and CDR2 is YYNGEE. CDR3 length: 14 amino acids. Trimming pared 6 bases from V and 9 bases from J, leaving 16 bases between. CDR3: CASMVGGERSPLHF. In DNA form, the CDR3 reads TGTGCCAGCATGGTTGGCGGGGAGCGTTCACCCCTCCACTTT.

This chain connects TRBV12-3 or TRBV12-4 to TRBJ2-7, with D maybe TRBD1 (6 bases). This CDR3 is 13 amino acids long. The germline V and J ends were trimmed by 4 bases and 6 bases, with 13 bases remaining between them. CDR3 loop: CASSSVTGSEQYF. The CDR3 nucleotides are TGTGCCAGCAGTTCAGTAACAGGGTCCGAGCAGTACTTC.

J is TRBJ2-3 and V is TRBV11-2, with 9 nucleotides matching TRBD2. With V trimmed by 2 bases and J by 14 bases, 11 bases remained unmatched. This CDR3 contains 14 residues. Germline V gene sequence: CDR1 SGHAT, CDR2 FQNNGV. The CDR3 DNA follows: TGTGCCAGCAGCTTAAGACTAGCGGAACCCTCGAGGTATTTT. Its protein product is CASSLRLAEPSRYF.

This clone was detected a few times. V gene TRBV6-5 combines with J gene TRBJ2-3; possible D gene TRBD2, 6 bases. The CDR3 has 15 residues. Trimming removed 2 bases at V and 0 bases at J, with 9 bases between. The germline gives CDR1 MNHEY, CDR2 SVGAGI. As DNA, the CDR3 is TGTGCCAGCAGTTACACCGGGACTAGCACAGATACGCAGTATTTT. Its translation: CASSYTGTSTDTQYF.

The chain uses TRBV18 and TRBJ2-3, with D possibly matching TRBD2 (6 bases). Per the germline V gene, CDR1 is KGHSH and CDR2 is LQKENI. The CDR3 totals 14 residues. Trimming stripped 4 bases from V and 3 bases from J, with 11 bases between. CDR3 sequence (DNA): TGTGCCAGCTCACGGGAGGTAAAGACAGATACGCAGTATTTT. This sequence encodes CASSREVKTDTQYF.

The chain employs TRBV3-1 (or the pseudogene TRBV3-2) and TRBJ2-3; 8 bases agree with TRBD2. The CDR3 extends over 16 amino acids. Germline V gene sequence: CDR1 LGHDT, CDR2 YNNKEL (reference sequence). V dropped 3 bases and J dropped 5; count of bases not matched to a gene: 10. The chain's CDR3 is CASSHSGGREQDTQYF. CDR3 bases: TGTGCCAGCAGCCATTCGGGGGGGCGGGAACAAGATACGCAGTATTTT.

J is TRBJ2-2 and V is TRBV10-3; tentative D call: TRBD2 (6 bases). Germline V gene data show CDR1 as ENHRY and CDR2 as SYGVKD. The CDR3 has 14 residues. Trimming took off 3 bases at V and 7 bases at J, with 12 bases between the two ends. The CDR3, as DNA: TGTGCCATCAGTGATATAGGGAGGAACGGGGAGCTGTTTTTT. Encoded protein: CAISDIGRNGELFF.

The chain uses TRBV6-2 or TRBV6-3 and TRBJ2-5; D is perhaps TRBD2 (6 bases). Germline-derived CDR1 and CDR2 are MNHEY and SVGEGT. Trimming pared 2 bases from V and 5 bases from J, leaving 21 bases between. This CDR3 contains 17 residues. Here the CDR3 reads CASSYPRWAGMEETQYF. Here the CDR3 DNA reads TGTGCCAGCAGTTACCCCCGATGGGCGGGGATGGAGGAGACCCAGTACTTC.

V usage is TRBV11-3 and J usage is TRBJ2-1; 8 positions agree with TRBD1. V shed 6 bases and J 2 bases; nucleotides not matched to a gene: 3. This CDR3 is built from 14 residues. CDR1 is SGHNT, CDR2 YENEEA, per germline. The CDR3 reads CASRPGGAYNEQFF. The CDR3 nucleotides read TGTGCCAGCAGACCAGGGGGCGCCTACAATGAGCAGTTCTTC.

The chain employs TRBV7-9 and TRBJ1-1; 9 positions agree with TRBD1. The J segment lost 3 bases and the V segment lost 5 bases, leaving 7 bases of the junction unmatched. The CDR3 covers 15 residues. Germline values: CDR1 SEHNR, CDR2 FQNEAQ (reference sequence). The CDR3 sequence: CASSPGTGWDTEAFF. The CDR3 DNA reads TGTGCCAGCAGCCCCGGGACAGGGTGGGACACTGAAGCTTTCTTT.

This chain joins TRBV6-5 and TRBJ2-7; TRBD1 matches at 8 bases. V lost 6 bases to trimming and J lost 3 bases; unmatched junction nucleotides: 7. This CDR3 region has 14 residues. The V gene's germline CDR1 is MNHEY and CDR2 SVGAGI. CDR3 region: CASSFDRGRYEQYF. In nucleotides, the CDR3 is TGTGCCAGCAGCTTTGACAGGGGTCGCTACGAGCAGTACTTC.

The chain couples TRBV5-6 to TRBJ2-3, with 15 bases that match TRBD2. Germline loops: CDR1 SGHDT, CDR2 YYEEEE. The junction had 5 bases not matched to a gene; V was cut back by 3 bases and J by 0 bases. This CDR3 contains 18 residues. The CDR3 loop reads CASSSGLAGGPSTDTQYF. The CDR3 DNA sequence: TGTGCCAGCAGCTCTGGACTAGCGGGGGGGCCGAGCACAGATACGCAGTATTTT.

The V gene is TRBV19, the J gene TRBJ2-3, with 8 bases identical to TRBD2. Per germline, CDR1 LNHDA and CDR2 SQIVND (reference sequence). J lost 5 bases, V lost 4 bases, and 11 bases had no gene match. This CDR3 contains 16 residues. CDR3 amino acids: CASSTPGLEVVDTQYF. CDR3 in DNA: TGTGCCAGTAGTACCCCGGGACTAGAAGTCGTAGATACGCAGTATTTT.

The chain has TRBV10-3 and TRBJ1-2; a possible D gene is TRBD1 (6 bases). The ends were cut back, 0 bases at V and 4 bases at J, with 9 bases in the middle. The CDR3 is 14 residues long. Germline V gives CDR1 ENHRY, CDR2 SYGVKD. The CDR3 sequence: CAISESVGAYGYTF. CDR3 coding DNA: TGTGCCATCAGTGAGTCAGTGGGGGCCTATGGCTACACCTTC.

V gene TRBV10-3 combines with J gene TRBJ1-1; D perhaps matches TRBD1 (5 bases). The length of the CDR3 is 14 residues. Germline CDR1 and CDR2: ENHRY and SYGVKD. The V end was cut by 4 bases, the J end by 4 bases, with 13 bases between. The CDR3 DNA follows: TGTGCCATCAGTGGGGGCAGATCGTTCACTGAAGCTTTCTTT. This encodes CAISGGRSFTEAFF.

The chain has TRBV2 and TRBJ1-6; D unresolved. This CDR3 contains 11 residues. V was pared by 4 bases and J by 8 bases, with 3 bases between. The V gene's germline CDR1 is SNHLY and CDR2 FYNNEI. The CDR3: CASSGHSPLHF. CDR3 coding DNA: TGTGCCAGCAGTGGGCATTCACCCCTCCACTTT.

The chain combines TRBV30 with TRBJ1-3, with D possibly matching TRBD1 (5 bases). The CDR3 runs to 15 residues. The ends were cut back, 2 bases at V and 4 bases at J, with 15 bases in the middle. The germline gives CDR1 GTSNPN, CDR2 SVGIG (reference sequence). The CDR3 loop is CAWSPKGGVGNTIYF. For the CDR3, the DNA is TGTGCCTGGAGTCCCAAAGGAGGGGTAGGAAACACCATATATTTT.

The genes are TRBV3-1 (or the pseudogene TRBV3-2) and TRBJ2-4; no clear D gene. Germline CDR1 and CDR2: LGHDT and YNNKEL (reference sequence). The CDR3 covers 13 residues. V was pared by 0 bases and J by 4 bases, with 4 bases between. This chain's CDR3 is CASSQEQKNIQYF. For the CDR3, the DNA is TGTGCCAGCAGCCAAGAACAGAAAAACATTCAGTACTTC.

This chain links TRBV12-3 or TRBV12-4 with TRBJ2-7; D is ambiguous. Trimming removed 6 bases at V and 3 bases at J, with 12 bases between. This CDR3 contains 13 residues. CDR3 nucleotide sequence: TGTGCCAGCAGGCCAAACAGTGACTACGAGCAGTACTTC. Protein sequence: CASRPNSDYEQYF.

The V gene is TRBV5-1, the J gene TRBJ1-6, with a weak D call TRBD1 (5 bases). Germline values: CDR1 SGHRS, CDR2 YFSETQ. This CDR3 comprises 17 residues. The V end was cut by 0 bases, the J end by 7 bases, with 17 bases between. The CDR3 DNA reads as TGCGCCAGCAGCTTGGGAAATGTCGGCAGGGCCAATTCACCCCTCCACTTT. Residues: CASSLGNVGRANSPLHF.

The chain joins TRBV4-2 to TRBJ1-1; 7 nucleotides line up with TRBD1. Trimming cost V 4 bases and J 3 bases; bases outside gene matches: 8. Germline assignment: CDR1 LGHNA and CDR2 YNFKEQ. The CDR3 has 15 residues. The DNA for the CDR3 is TGTGCCAGCAGCCCAAATATACAGGGGCACACTGAAGCTTTCTTT. Protein sequence: CASSPNIQGHTEAFF.

The chain couples TRBV4-3 to TRBJ1-2, with D possibly matching TRBD1 (5 bases). CDR1 LGHNA and CDR2 YSLEER come from the germline V gene. CDR3 length equals 14 residues. Trimming left V 1 base short and J 2 bases short, with 8 bases between. CDR3 sequence reads: CASSQVRGNYGYTF. The CDR3 DNA reads TGCGCCAGCAGCCAAGTGCGGGGGAACTATGGCTACACCTTC.

The chain is built from TRBV12-3 or TRBV12-4 and TRBJ1-3; D is possibly TRBD1 (6 bases). V was shortened by 3 bases and J by 12 bases, with 12 bases between the two germline ends. This CDR3 comprises 12 residues. The CDR3 region is CASSLAGVHIYF. DNA for the CDR3: TGTGCCAGCAGTTTGGCAGGGGTCCACATATATTTT.

The V gene is TRBV15, the J gene TRBJ1-2; D remains unclear. V was cut by 6 bases and J by 4 bases, with 12 bases left in between. CDR3 length equals 13 residues. Germline V lookup: CDR1 LNHNV, CDR2 YYDKDF (reference sequence). The chain's CDR3 is CATRFSATYGYTF. In DNA, the CDR3 is TGTGCCACCAGGTTTTCTGCTACCTATGGCTACACCTTC.

The rearrangement joins TRBV27 to TRBJ2-5; 8 bases agree with TRBD2. The CDR3 has 14 residues. Per the germline V gene, CDR1 is MNHEY and CDR2 is SMNVEV (reference sequence). Trimming at V came to 2 bases and at J to 2 bases, leaving 1 base not matched to a gene. CDR3 residues: CASSLGGGQETQYF. The CDR3 bases are TGTGCCAGCAGTTTAGGCGGGGGGCAAGAGACCCAGTACTTC.

This clone was counted once. The chain uses TRBV5-6 and TRBJ1-1; tentatively, D is TRBD1 (6 bases). Trimming pared 0 bases from V and 7 bases from J, leaving 10 bases between. Germline V gene lookup returns CDR1 SGHDT and CDR2 YYEEEE. CDR3 length: 13 amino acids. The CDR3 nucleotides are TGTGCCAGCAGCTTGGAGGGACACCTTGAAGCTTTCTTT. It encodes CASSLEGHLEAFF.

The genes are TRBV19 and TRBJ1-1; tentatively, D is TRBD1 (6 bases). CDR3 length: 13 residues. Germline-derived CDR1 and CDR2 are LNHDA and SQIVND (reference sequence). Between the trimmed V and J ends, which lost 7 bases and 6 bases, there was a span of 15 bases. Written as DNA, the CDR3 is TGTGCCAGTATGGGGGCAGGCCCTCCTGAAGCTTTCTTT. This encodes CASMGAGPPEAFF. The whole variable domain, remainder taken from reference TRBV19 and TRBJ1-1, is DGGITQSPKYLFRKEGQNVTLSCEQNLNHDAMYWYRQDPGQGLRLIYYSQIVNDFQKGDIAEGYSVSREKKESFPLTVTSAQKNPTAFYLCASMGAGPPEAFFGQGTRLTVV.

This rearrangement joins TRBV19 to TRBJ1-5; D uncertain. The V gene lost 5 bases and the J gene lost 4 bases, with 9 bases spanning the gap. Per the germline V gene, CDR1 is LNHDA and CDR2 is SQIVND (reference sequence). The CDR3 extends over 13 amino acids. This CDR3 reads CASSEQRNQPQHF. Written as DNA, the CDR3 is TGTGCCAGTAGTGAACAGAGAAATCAGCCCCAGCATTTT.